Sequencing of this T cell receptor (beta chain) was carried out in a study of OX40 agonist ivuxolimab in advanced cancers. As for the study in general: With ivuxolimab, an agonistic anti-OX40 (CD134) antibody, patients were treated.

CDR1 is MNHEY and CDR2 is SMNVEV in the germline V gene (reference sequence). J gave up 2 bases and V 1 base, and 4 bases lay outside the gene matches. This CDR3 is 16 amino acids long. The protocol was immunoSEQ multiplex PCR, while the TCRdb copy is restricted to in-frame clones and leaves out a portion. The sample consists of around 29,000 clones, about 90% of them appearing once. The receptor comes from an adult with an advanced solid tumor such as melanoma, head and neck, liver or kidney cancer. This chain uses TRBV27 with TRBJ2-5; 10 positions agree with TRBD2. The source was CD4+ or CD8+ T cells sorted from blood, collected in a trial of the OX40 agonist ivuxolimab. Here the CDR3 DNA reads TGTGCCAGCAGTTTATTCTCTAGCGGGGGTCAAGAGACCCAGTACTTC. Protein product: CASSLFSSGGQETQYF.